This TCR beta chain was recorded in a study of PD-1 blockade in classical Hodgkin lymphoma. Details on this clone: Its antigen is unknown.

Time point here: cycle 4 day 1 (C4D1), after more than five weeks of nivolumab. Relapses following autologous stem cell transplantation were seen in all patients, with brentuximab vedotin exposure varying. Assay: immunoSEQ multiplex PCR; the TCRdb copy retains only in-frame clones and omits some. The sample includes some 52,000 clones, about nine tenths seen only once; the top ten take approximately 7%. Findings and limits, study-wide: CD8+ TCR diversity did not rise significantly by C4D1, unlike CD4+. Exclusion covered patients beginning nivolumab under 1 year post-ASCT.

CDR3 length: 15 amino acids. Germline lookup yields CDR1 LNHNV and CDR2 YYDKDF (reference sequence). With V trimmed by 4 bases and J by 4 bases, 6 bases remained unmatched. This material consisted of peripheral blood mononuclear cells (PBMCs), taken before the fourth cycle of nivolumab. The chain couples TRBV15 to TRBJ2-2, with 7 bases lining up with TRBD1. The origin of this receptor is a human donor with classical Hodgkin lymphoma. The CDR3 nucleotides are TGTGCCACCAGCATGGGGACAGTTAGCACCGGGGAGCTGTTTTTT. It codes for CATSMGTVSTGELFF.